The 12 T cell receptor beta chains listed next were all sequenced from one sample in a study of graft-versus-host responses after intestinal transplantation. The data were produced by immunoSEQ multiplex PCR, yet TCRdb's version contains in-frame clones alone and is incomplete. Altogether 25,000 to 30,000 clones are present, over 80% being singletons, with the ten largest covering about 0.74%. Antigen specificity for these receptors is unknown. The input for sequencing was unstimulated CD4+ T cells sorted from spleen or lymph node cells, taken before intestinal transplant. These receptor sequences come from a human donor who received an intestinal transplant.

This rearrangement joins TRBV9 to TRBJ2-7, with a possible D match to TRBD2 (6 bases). The germline gives CDR1 SGDLS, CDR2 YYNGEE. Trimming pared 3 bases from V and 3 bases from J, leaving 13 bases between. CDR3 size: 14 residues. CDR3 sequence (DNA): TGTGCCAGCAGCGCATGGGGGGAATTCTACGAGCAGTACTTC. The encoded protein is CASSAWGEFYEQYF.

The J gene is TRBJ2-3, the V gene TRBV2; perhaps TRBD2 as D (6 bases). The germline V gene encodes CDR1 SNHLY and CDR2 FYNNEI. The CDR3 length is 14 residues. V was shortened by 8 bases and J by 9 bases, with 21 bases between the two germline ends. CDR3 residues: CASDRTGTQITQYF. The CDR3 nucleotides are TGTGCCAGCGACCGAACGGGGACTCAGATAACGCAGTATTTT.

Comments on this clone: Other nucleotide sequences from this sample produce the same CDR3. The CDR3 DNA is TGCAGTGCTAGAGACACCGGGGAGCTGTTTTTT. Its translation is CSARDTGELFF. The genes are TRBV20-1 and TRBJ2-2; the D is unclear. Germline V lookup: CDR1 DFQATT, CDR2 SNEGSKA (reference sequence). This CDR3 is 11 amino acids long. Trimming took 0 bases from V and 4 from J, leaving 0 bases between them.

V and J are TRBV5-1 and TRBJ2-7, with TRBD1 matching 8 bases. Germline loops: CDR1 SGHRS, CDR2 YFSETQ. Trimming removed 0 bases from V and 4 bases from J; junction bases left unmatched: 6. This CDR3 comprises 15 residues. This CDR3 is CASSLGGQDNYEQYF. The DNA for the CDR3 is TGCGCCAGCAGCTTGGGGGGACAGGATAATTACGAGCAGTACTTC.

This chain joins TRBV9 and TRBJ1-1, with D possibly matching TRBD1 (6 bases). Between the trimmed V and J ends, which lost 0 bases and 6 bases, there was a span of 15 bases. The CDR3 is made up of 15 amino acids. Germline lookup yields CDR1 SGDLS and CDR2 YYNGEE. CDR3 in amino acids: CASSVVGTYSAEAFF. CDR3 nucleotide sequence: TGTGCCAGCAGCGTAGTGGGGACATATTCGGCTGAAGCTTTCTTT.

The chain carries TRBV29-1 and TRBJ1-3; D is undetermined. Germline V gives CDR1 SQVTM, CDR2 ANQGSEA. The CDR3 is 12 residues long. V gave up 4 bases and J gave up 0 bases, with 4 bases separating them. CDR3 region: CSVGLSGNTIYF. In nucleotides, the CDR3 is TGCAGCGTTGGCCTCTCTGGAAACACCATATATTTT.

This clone was seen a handful of times. The chain carries TRBV19 and TRBJ2-2, with 9 nucleotides matching TRBD2. V lost 1 base, J lost 5 bases, and 2 bases stayed unmatched. Germline assignment: CDR1 LNHDA and CDR2 SQIVND (reference sequence). The CDR3 length is 15 residues. The CDR3 loop reads CASSIGSGGTGELFF. As DNA, the CDR3 is TGTGCCAGTAGTATAGGTAGCGGGGGAACCGGGGAGCTGTTTTTT.

The chain is built from TRBV5-4 and TRBJ1-1; D is unresolved. CDR3 length: 14 amino acids. V lost 5 bases and J 0 bases, leaving 11 bases between the germline ends. Germline CDR1 reads SGHNT; CDR2 reads YYREEE (reference sequence). DNA of the CDR3: TGTGCCAGCAGAAACCTCAGGTTGAACACTGAAGCTTTCTTT. Residues: CASRNLRLNTEAFF.

The V gene is TRBV4-1, the J gene TRBJ2-1; 7 bases map to TRBD2. The V gene end was trimmed by 1 base and the J gene end by 2 bases; junction bases not matched to a gene: 2. Germline CDR1 MGHRA, CDR2 YSYEKL. CDR3 length: 15 residues. CDR3 region: CASSQGGRAYNEQFF. As DNA, the CDR3 is TGCGCCAGCAGCCAAGGAGGGAGGGCCTACAATGAGCAGTTCTTC.

CDR3 region: CASSPHGGGTNTGELFF. DNA for the CDR3: TGTGCCAGCAGCCCCCACGGGGGGGGCACGAACACCGGGGAGCTGTTTTTT. The V and J genes are TRBV7-8 and TRBJ2-2; 8 nucleotides match TRBD2. This CDR3 region has 17 residues. V shed 5 bases, J shed 0 bases, and the junction held 8 bases outside the gene matches. CDR1 and CDR2 (germline): SGHVS, FQNEAQ.

This chain links TRBV11-3 with TRBJ2-3, with D uncertain. CDR3 length equals 12 residues. Germline V gene data show CDR1 as SGHNT and CDR2 as YENEEA. Deletions cut 1 base from V and 12 bases from J, with 11 bases between. The CDR3 loop reads CASSLGPSEQYF. CDR3 in DNA: TGTGCCAGCAGCTTAGGACCCAGTGAACAGTATTTT.

This clone showed up just once. The rearrangement joins TRBV6-1 to TRBJ2-1; D remains ambiguous. The CDR3 covers 15 residues. Per the germline V gene, CDR1 is MNHNS and CDR2 is SASEGT. The V and J ends lost 2 bases and 0 bases respectively, with 8 bases between them. The CDR3 coding sequence is TGTGCCAGCAGTGAATTGGTGGTCTCCTACAATGAGCAGTTCTTC. Translating it yields CASSELVVSYNEQFF.